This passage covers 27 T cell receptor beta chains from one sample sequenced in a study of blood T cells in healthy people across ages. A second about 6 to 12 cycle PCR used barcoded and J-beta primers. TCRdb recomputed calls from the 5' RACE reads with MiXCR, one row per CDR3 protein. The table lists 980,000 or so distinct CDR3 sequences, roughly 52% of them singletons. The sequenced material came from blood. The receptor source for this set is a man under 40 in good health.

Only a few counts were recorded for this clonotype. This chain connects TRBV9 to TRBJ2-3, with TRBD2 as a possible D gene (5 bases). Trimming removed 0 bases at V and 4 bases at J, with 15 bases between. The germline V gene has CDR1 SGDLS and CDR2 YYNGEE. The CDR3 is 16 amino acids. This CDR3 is CASSVAPSPKADTQYF. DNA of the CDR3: TGTGCCAGCAGCGTAGCTCCTAGCCCGAAAGCAGATACGCAGTATTTT.

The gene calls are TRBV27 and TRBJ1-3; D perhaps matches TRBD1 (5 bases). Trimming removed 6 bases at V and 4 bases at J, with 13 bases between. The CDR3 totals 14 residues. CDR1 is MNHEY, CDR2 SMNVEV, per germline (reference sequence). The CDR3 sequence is CASRDQGSGNTIYF. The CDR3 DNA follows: TGTGCCAGCAGAGATCAGGGTTCCGGAAACACCATATATTTT.

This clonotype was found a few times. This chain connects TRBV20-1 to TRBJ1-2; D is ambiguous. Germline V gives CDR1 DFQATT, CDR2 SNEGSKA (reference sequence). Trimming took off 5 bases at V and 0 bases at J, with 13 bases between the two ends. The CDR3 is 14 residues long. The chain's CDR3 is CSAAGSGTNYGYTF. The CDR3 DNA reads TGCAGTGCTGCCGGGAGCGGGACTAACTATGGCTACACCTTC.

CDR3 residues: CSAGGQNYEQYF. In DNA form, the CDR3 reads TGCAGTGCTGGGGGACAGAACTACGAGCAGTACTTC. This chain links TRBV20-1 with TRBJ2-7, with 7 bases aligning to TRBD1. V trimming: 5 bases; J trimming: 3 bases; junction bases outside the gene matches: 4. CDR1 and CDR2 (germline): DFQATT, SNEGSKA (reference sequence). The CDR3 totals 12 residues.

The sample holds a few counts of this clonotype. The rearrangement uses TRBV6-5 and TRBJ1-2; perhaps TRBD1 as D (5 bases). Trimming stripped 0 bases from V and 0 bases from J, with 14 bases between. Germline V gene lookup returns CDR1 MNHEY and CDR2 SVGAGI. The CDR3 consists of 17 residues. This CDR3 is CASSYSRGTPPNYGYTF. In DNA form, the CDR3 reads TGTGCCAGCAGTTACTCGAGGGGCACCCCGCCTAACTATGGCTACACCTTC.

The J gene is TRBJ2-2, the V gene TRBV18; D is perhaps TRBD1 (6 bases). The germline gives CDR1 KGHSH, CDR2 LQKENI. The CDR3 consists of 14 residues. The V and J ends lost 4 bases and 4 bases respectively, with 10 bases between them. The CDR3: CASSQKDSTGELFF. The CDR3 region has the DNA TGTGCCAGCTCACAAAAGGACAGCACCGGGGAGCTGTTTTTT.

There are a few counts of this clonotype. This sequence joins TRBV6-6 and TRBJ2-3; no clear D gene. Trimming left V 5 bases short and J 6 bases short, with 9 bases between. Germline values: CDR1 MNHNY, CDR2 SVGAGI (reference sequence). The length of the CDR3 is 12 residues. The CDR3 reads CASSPPIDTQYF. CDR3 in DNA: TGTGCCAGCAGTCCCCCGATCGATACGCAGTATTTT.

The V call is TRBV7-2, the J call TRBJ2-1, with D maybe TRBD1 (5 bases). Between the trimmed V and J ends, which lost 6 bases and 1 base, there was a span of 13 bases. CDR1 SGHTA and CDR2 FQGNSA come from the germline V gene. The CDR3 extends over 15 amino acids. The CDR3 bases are TGTGCCAGCAGTCTCAGGGCAGGGTCCTACAATGAGCAGTTCTTC. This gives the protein CASSLRAGSYNEQFF.

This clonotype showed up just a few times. The CDR3 region has the DNA TGCGCCAGCAGCCAATCTATGGGTCAGCCCCAGCATTTT. This gives the protein CASSQSMGQPQHF. This chain links TRBV4-1 with TRBJ1-5; no clear D. Trimming removed 2 bases from V and 6 bases from J, with 8 bases in between. Germline assignment: CDR1 MGHRA and CDR2 YSYEKL. CDR3 length equals 13 residues.

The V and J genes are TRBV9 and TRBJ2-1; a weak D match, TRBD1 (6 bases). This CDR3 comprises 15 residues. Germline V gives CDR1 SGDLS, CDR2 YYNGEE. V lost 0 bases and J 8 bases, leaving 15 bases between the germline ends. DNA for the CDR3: TGTGCCAGCAGCGTAGCGGAGCCAGGGGCCCATGAGCAGTTCTTC. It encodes CASSVAEPGAHEQFF.

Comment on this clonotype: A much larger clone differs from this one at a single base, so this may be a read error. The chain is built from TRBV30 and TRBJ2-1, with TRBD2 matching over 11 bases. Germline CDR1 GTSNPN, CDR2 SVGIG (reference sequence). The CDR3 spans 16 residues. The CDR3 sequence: CACGTSGVSSYNERFF. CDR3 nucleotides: TGTGCCTGTGGGACTAGCGGCGTGAGCTCCTACAATGAGCGGTTCTTC.

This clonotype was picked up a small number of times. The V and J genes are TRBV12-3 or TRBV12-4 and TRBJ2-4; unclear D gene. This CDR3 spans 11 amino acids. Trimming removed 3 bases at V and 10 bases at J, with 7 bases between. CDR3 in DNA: TGTGCCAGCAGTTTGTCCCGGATTCAGTACTTC. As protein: CASSLSRIQYF.

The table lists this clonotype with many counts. Here the CDR3 DNA reads TGCGCCAGCAGCCAAGATAAGCGGGGGCTGGTGGGGAATGAGCAGTTCTTC. Protein sequence: CASSQDKRGLVGNEQFF. The chain recombines TRBV4-3 with TRBJ2-1; 8 nucleotides match TRBD2. V shed 0 bases, J shed 7 bases, and the junction held 11 bases outside the gene matches. CDR3 length equals 17 residues. The V gene's germline CDR1 is LGHNA and CDR2 YSLEER.

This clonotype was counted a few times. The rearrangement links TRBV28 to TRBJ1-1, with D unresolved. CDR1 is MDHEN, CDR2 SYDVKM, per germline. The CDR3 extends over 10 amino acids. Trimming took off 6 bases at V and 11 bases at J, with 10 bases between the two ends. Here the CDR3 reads CASSLHRAFF. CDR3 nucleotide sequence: TGTGCCAGCAGCCTCCACCGGGCTTTCTTT.

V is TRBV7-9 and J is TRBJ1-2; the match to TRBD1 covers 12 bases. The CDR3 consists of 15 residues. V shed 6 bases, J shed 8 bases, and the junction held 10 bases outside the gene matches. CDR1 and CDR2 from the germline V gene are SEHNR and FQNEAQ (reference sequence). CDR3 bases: TGTGCCAGCAGGTCTACCGGGACAGGGGGCTCAGGCTACACCTTC. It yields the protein CASRSTGTGGSGYTF.

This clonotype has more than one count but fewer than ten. The CDR3 DNA is TGTGCCAGCAGGGGGACAGGGCCCTACGAGCAGTACTTC. This encodes CASRGTGPYEQYF. V gene TRBV28 combines with J gene TRBJ2-7, with 9 bases fitting TRBD1. Germline CDR1 and CDR2: MDHEN and SYDVKM. The CDR3 extends over 13 amino acids. The junction had 2 bases not matched to a gene; V was cut back by 6 bases and J by 2 bases.

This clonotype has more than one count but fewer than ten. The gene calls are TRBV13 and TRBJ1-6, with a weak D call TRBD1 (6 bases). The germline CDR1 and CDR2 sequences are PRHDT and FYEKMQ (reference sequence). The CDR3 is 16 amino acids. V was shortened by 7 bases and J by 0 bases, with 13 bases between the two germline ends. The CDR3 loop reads CASTRAGASYNSPLHF. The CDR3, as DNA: TGTGCCAGCACCCGGGCAGGGGCCTCCTATAATTCACCCCTCCACTTT.

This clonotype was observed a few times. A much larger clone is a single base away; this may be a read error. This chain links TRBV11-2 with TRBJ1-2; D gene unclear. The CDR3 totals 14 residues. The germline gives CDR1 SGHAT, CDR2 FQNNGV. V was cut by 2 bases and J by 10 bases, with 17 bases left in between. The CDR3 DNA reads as TGTGCCAGCAGCTTATCGACTCTATTGGGTGACTACACCTTC. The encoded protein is CASSLSTLLGDYTF. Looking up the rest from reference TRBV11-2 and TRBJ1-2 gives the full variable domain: EAGVAQSPRYKIIEKRQSVAFWCNPISGHATLYWYQQILGQGPKLLIQFQNNGVVDDSQLPKDRFSAERLKGVDSTLKIQPAKLEDSAVYLCASSLSTLLGDYTFGSGTRLTVV.

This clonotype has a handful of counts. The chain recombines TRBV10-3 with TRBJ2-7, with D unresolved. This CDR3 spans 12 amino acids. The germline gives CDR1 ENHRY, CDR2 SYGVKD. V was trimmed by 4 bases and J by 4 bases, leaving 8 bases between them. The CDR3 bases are TGTGCCATCAGTGGGCCGTCGTACGAGCAGTACTTC. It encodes CAISGPSYEQYF.

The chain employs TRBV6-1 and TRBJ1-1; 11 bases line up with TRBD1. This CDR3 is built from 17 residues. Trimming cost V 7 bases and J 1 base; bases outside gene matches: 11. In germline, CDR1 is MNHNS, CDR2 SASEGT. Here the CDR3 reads CASTKGDRGIQNTEAFF. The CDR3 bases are TGTGCCAGCACAAAGGGGGACAGGGGGATCCAGAACACTGAAGCTTTCTTT.

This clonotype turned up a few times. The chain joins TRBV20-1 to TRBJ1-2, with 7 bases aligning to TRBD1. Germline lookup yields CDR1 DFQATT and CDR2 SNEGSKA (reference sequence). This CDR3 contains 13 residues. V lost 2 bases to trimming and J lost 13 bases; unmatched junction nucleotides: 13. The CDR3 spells CSARPTGRIGSTF. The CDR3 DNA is TGCAGTGCTAGACCGACAGGGAGGATCGGGAGCACCTTC.

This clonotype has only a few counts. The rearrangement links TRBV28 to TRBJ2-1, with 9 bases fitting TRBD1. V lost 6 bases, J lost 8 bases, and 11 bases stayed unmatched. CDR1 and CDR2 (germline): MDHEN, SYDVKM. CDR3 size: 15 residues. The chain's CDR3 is CASSPTLGQGHEQFF. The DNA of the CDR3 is TGTGCCAGCAGCCCTACCTTGGGACAGGGCCATGAGCAGTTCTTC.

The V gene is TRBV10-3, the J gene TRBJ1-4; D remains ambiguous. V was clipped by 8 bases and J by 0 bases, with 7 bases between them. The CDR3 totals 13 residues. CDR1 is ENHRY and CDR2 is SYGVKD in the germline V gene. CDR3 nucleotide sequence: TGTGCCATCCAGGATGCAACTAATGAAAAACTGTTTTTT. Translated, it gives CAIQDATNEKLFF.

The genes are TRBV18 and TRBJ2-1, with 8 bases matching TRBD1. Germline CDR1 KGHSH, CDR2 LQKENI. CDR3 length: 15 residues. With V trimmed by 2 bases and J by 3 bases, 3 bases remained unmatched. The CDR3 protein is CASSPKQGGYNEQFF. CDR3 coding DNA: TGTGCCAGCTCACCAAAACAGGGGGGCTACAATGAGCAGTTCTTC.

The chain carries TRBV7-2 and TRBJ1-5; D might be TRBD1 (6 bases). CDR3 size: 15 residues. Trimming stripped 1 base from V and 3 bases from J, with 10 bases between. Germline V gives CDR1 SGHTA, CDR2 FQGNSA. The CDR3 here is CASSLEGTNNQPQHF. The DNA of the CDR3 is TGTGCCAGCAGCTTAGAGGGGACAAACAATCAGCCCCAGCATTTT.

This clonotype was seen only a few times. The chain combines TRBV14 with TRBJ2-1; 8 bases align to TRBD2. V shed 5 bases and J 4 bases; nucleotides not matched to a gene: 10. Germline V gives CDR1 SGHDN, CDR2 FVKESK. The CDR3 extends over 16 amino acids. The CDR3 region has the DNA TGTGCCAGCAGCGCCTACGGACTAGCTGGGTACAATGAGCAGTTCTTC. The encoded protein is CASSAYGLAGYNEQFF.

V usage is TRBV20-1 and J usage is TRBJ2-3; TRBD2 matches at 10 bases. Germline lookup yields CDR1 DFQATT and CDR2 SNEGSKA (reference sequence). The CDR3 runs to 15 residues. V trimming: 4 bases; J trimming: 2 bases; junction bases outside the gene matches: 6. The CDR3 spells CSATSSGGLTDTQYF. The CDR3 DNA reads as TGCAGTGCTACTTCTAGCGGGGGCCTCACAGATACGCAGTATTTT.